Listed here are 2 T cell receptor beta chains from one sample, sequenced in a study of T cell repertoires in cytomegalovirus infection. A single record per CDR3 protein comes from TCRdb applying MiXCR to the reads. The sample consists of more than 150,000 distinct CDR3 sequences, 17% of them appearing once. The sample taken for sequencing was CD8+ T cells from PBMCs. The receptor set was obtained from a human donor in good health (CMV status not recorded). Some clones in this sample may be carry-over from other donors' samples.

The table lists this clonotype with a few counts. The genes are TRBV12-5 and TRBJ2-1; 11 bases fit TRBD2. The V gene end was trimmed by 6 bases and the J gene end by 3 bases; junction bases not matched to a gene: 4. The CDR3 consists of 15 residues. Germline CDR1 and CDR2: LGHNT and FRNRAP. DNA for the CDR3: TGTGCTAGTGGCACGGGACTAGCGGTCTACAATGAGCAGTTCTTC. Its translation: CASGTGLAVYNEQFF. The full variable domain, its missing parts supplied by reference TRBV12-5 and TRBJ2-1, is DARVTQTPRHKVTEMGQEVTMRCQPILGHNTVFWYRQTMMQGLELLAYFRNRAPLDDSGMPKDRFSAEMPDATLATLKIQPSEPRDSAVYFCASGTGLAVYNEQFFGPGTRLTVL.

This clonotype came up once. This rearrangement joins TRBV20-1 to TRBJ2-3; D possibly corresponds to TRBD2 (5 bases). Trimming took off 4 bases at V and 1 base at J, with 9 bases between the two ends. Germline V gene lookup returns CDR1 DFQATT and CDR2 SNEGSKA (reference sequence). The CDR3 is 13 amino acids. This CDR3 is CSATSSRTDTQYF. The DNA for the CDR3 is TGCAGTGCTACGTCTAGCCGCACAGATACGCAGTATTTT.